Detailed here is one T cell receptor beta chain. What it binds is unknown. RNA amounts of roughly 0.45 to 1 ug underwent reverse transcription with random hexamers. TCRdb reanalysed the immunoSEQ multiplex PCR reads using MiXCR and keeps one entry per CDR3 protein. This table holds fewer than 200,000 distinct CDR3 sequences, 80% to 95% found once. This sample is part of a study of CD8 T cells in Susac syndrome. General study results and limits: The number of individuals included in the study's TCR sequencing and HLA analysis was acknowledged as relatively small.

With 4 bases clipped from V and 2 bases from J, the junction kept 5 bases outside the gene matches. This CDR3 region has 15 residues. CDR1 SQVTM and CDR2 ANQGSEA come from the germline V gene. The rearrangement links TRBV29-1 to TRBJ2-7; 13 bases line up with TRBD2. The clonotype was recovered from a human donor in good health. Sequenced sample: CD4+ T cells from PBMCs. CDR3 in DNA: TGCAGCGTTGTGGGACTAGCGGGGCAAGCCTACGAGCAGTACTTC. It encodes CSVVGLAGQAYEQYF.